In its sample, the clone carrying this T cell receptor (beta chain) was seen once. Germline V lookup: CDR1 SGHNT, CDR2 YENEEA. V lost 1 base to trimming and J lost 6 bases, with 10 bases between them. The CDR3 extends over 13 amino acids. Data came from immunoSEQ multiplex PCR; TCRdb stores just in-frame clones and leaves some out. This sample yields 100,000 or so clones, of which about four fifths are seen a single time; roughly a tenth belongs to the top ten. These data are taken from a study of control samples from healthy donors and cancer patients. The receptor was derived from a woman aged 25 to 39 in good health. The chain joins TRBV11-3 to TRBJ2-7; D is possibly TRBD1 or TRBD2 (6 bases each). Sequencing was done on a sample of blood. Here the CDR3 reads CASSLGGGGEQYF. CDR3 coding DNA: TGTGCCAGCAGCTTAGGAGGGGGAGGCGAGCAGTACTTC.